This entry describes one T cell receptor beta chain. Trimming cost V 4 bases and J 5 bases, with 17 bases left between them. There are 15 residues in the CDR3. The germline gives CDR1 SGHTA, CDR2 FQGNSA. The data originate from a study of blood T cell repertoires in COVID-19. Looking at the study overall: Specimens from acute and convalescent COVID-19 originated in the United States, Italy and Spain. Sample material is recorded as cDNA or gDNA derived from T cells, B-cell-depleted T cells, or PBMCs.

Methods used by the authors: Amplification with reference gene primers provided the estimates of nucleated cell counts. Produced via immunoSEQ multiplex PCR; TCRdb's table is partial and in-frame only. V, J and clone size were drawn from that table, and D and trimming were deduced from the DNA. The data contain tens of thousands of clones, 75% to 95% of them singletons. Sequenced input: peripheral blood. This clonotype originated in a woman older than 75 with acute or convalescent COVID-19. This sequence joins TRBV7-2 and TRBJ1-1; tentatively, D is TRBD1 (5 bases). The CDR3 loop reads CASSSFRQIGTEAFF. CDR3 sequence (DNA): TGTGCCAGCAGCTCCTTCAGACAGATAGGGACTGAAGCTTTCTTT.